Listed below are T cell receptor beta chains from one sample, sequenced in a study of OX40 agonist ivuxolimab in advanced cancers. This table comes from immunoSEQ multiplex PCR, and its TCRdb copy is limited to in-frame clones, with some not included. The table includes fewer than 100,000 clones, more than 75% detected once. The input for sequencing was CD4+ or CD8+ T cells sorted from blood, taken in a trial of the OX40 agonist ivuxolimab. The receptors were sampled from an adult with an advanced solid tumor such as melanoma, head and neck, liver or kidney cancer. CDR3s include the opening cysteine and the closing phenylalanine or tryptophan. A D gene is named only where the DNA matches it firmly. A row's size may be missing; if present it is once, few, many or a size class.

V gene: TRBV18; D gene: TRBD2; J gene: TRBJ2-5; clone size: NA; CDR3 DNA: TGTGCCAGCTCACCGAGCGGGGGCTCATCAGAGACCCAGTACTTC; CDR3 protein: CASSPSGGSSETQYF
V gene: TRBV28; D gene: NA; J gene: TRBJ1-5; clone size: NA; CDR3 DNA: TGTGCCAGCAGTTTTCGGGGGAGTCAGCCCCAGCATTTT; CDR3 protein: CASSFRGSQPQHF
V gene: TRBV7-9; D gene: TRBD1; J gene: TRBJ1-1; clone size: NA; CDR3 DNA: TGTGCCAGCAGCCACGGGACAGGGCGAAACACTGAAGCTTTCTTT; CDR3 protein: CASSHGTGRNTEAFF
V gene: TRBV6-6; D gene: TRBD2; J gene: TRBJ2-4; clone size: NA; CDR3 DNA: TGTGCCAGCAGGGCGGGAGGGACGAACATTCAGTACTTC; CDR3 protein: CASRAGGTNIQYF
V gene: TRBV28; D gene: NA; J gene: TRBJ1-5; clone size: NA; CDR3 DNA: TGTGCCAGCAGTTTGGGGCAAGGTCAGCCCCAGCATTTT; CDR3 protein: CASSLGQGQPQHF
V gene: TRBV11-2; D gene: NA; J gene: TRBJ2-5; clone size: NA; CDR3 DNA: TGTGCCAGCAGCATGGCTTACCAAGAGACCCAGTACTTC; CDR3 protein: CASSMAYQETQYF
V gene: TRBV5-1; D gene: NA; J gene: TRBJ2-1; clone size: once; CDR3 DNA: TGCGCCAGCAGTTACGAGGATTCCTACAATGAGCAGTTCTTC; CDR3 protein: CASSYEDSYNEQFF
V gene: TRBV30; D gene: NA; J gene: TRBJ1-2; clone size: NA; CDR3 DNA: TGTGCCTGGAGTGTATTCGGCTATGGCTACACCTTC; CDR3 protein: CAWSVFGYGYTF
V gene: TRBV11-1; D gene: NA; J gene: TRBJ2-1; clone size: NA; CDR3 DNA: TGTGCCAGCAGCTTAAGCGGGCTCAAGAATGAGCAGTTCTTC; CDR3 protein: CASSLSGLKNEQFF
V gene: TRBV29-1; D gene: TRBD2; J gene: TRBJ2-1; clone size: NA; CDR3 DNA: TGCAGCGTTCTTGGACTAGCGGCCGACAATGAGCAGTTCTTC; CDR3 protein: CSVLGLAADNEQFF
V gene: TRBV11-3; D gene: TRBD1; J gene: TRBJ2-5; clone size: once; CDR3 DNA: TGTGCCAGCAGCTTAGGGGACAGGGGATACCAAGAGACCCAGTACTTC; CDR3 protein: CASSLGDRGYQETQYF
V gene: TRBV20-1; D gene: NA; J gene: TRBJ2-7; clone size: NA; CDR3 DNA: TGCAGTGCTATTCGTAGACCCGAGCAGTACTTC; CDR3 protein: CSAIRRPEQYF
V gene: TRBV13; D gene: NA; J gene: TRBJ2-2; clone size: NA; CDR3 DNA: TGTGCCAGCAGCCCCAGGTTGGGAGGAGGCGGGGAGCTGTTTTTT; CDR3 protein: CASSPRLGGGGELFF
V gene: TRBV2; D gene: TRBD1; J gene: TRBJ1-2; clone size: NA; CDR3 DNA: TGTGCCATACCAGACAGGGGGCATGGCTACACCTTC; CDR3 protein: CAIPDRGHGYTF
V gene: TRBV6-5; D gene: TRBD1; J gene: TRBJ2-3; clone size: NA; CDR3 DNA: TGTGCCAGCAGGCGACAGGGGGGAAGCACAGATACGCAGTATTTT; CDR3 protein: CASRRQGGSTDTQYF
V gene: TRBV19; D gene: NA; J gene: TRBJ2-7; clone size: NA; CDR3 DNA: TGTGCCAGTAGTAAGGAGTACTCCTACGAGCAGTACTTC; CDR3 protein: CASSKEYSYEQYF
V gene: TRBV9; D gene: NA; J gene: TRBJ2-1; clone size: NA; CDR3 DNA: TGTGCCAGCAGCGTGATCCCCAACACCTTTGCCAGGAATGAGCAGTTCTTC; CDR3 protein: CASSVIPNTFARNEQFF
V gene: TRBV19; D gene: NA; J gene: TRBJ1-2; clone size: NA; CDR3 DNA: TGTGCCAGTAGTATCTCAGAGGGCTATGGCTACACCTTC; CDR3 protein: CASSISEGYGYTF
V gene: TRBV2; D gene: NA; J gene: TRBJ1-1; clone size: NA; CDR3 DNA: TGTGCCCTCAGACGGGCCCGGAACACTGAAGCTTTCTTT; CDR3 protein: CALRRARNTEAFF
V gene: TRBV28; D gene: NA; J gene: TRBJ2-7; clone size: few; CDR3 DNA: TGTGCCAGCAGACGGGGCACGGTGCAGTACTTC; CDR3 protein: CASRRGTVQYF
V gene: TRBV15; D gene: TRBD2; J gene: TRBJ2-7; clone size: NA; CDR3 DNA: TGTGCCACCAGCAGCTTGAGCGGGACGAGCCTCTACGAGCAGTACTTC; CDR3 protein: CATSSLSGTSLYEQYF
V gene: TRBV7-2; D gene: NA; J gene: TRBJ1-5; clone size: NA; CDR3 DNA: TGTGCCAGCAGCTTAGTTCTAGGGGGACAGCCCCAGCATTTT; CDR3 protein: CASSLVLGGQPQHF